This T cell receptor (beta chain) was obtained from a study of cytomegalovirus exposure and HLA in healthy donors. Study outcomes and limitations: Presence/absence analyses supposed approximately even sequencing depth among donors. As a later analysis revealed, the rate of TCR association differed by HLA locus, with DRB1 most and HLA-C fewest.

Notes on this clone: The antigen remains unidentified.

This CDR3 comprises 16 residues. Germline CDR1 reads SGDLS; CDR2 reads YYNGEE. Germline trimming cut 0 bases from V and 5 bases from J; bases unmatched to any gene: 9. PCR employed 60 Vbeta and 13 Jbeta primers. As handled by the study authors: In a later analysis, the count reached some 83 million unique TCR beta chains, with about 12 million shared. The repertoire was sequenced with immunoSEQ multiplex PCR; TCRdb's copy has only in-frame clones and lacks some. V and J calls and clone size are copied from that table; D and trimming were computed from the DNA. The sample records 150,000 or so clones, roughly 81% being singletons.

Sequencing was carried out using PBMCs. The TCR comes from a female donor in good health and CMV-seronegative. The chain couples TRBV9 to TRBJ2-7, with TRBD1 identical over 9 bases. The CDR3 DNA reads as TGTGCCAGCAGCGTAGATTTGGGGACAGGGAAGAACGAGCAGTACTTC. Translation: CASSVDLGTGKNEQYF.